The 6 T cell receptor beta chains below were found in one sample sequenced in a study of T cell clones after liver transplantation. Repertoires were generated with immunoSEQ multiplex PCR, while TCRdb's copy carries only in-frame clones and drops some. This table has about 120,000 clones, roughly nine tenths appearing once. The sequenced sample was CD4+ T cells from blood, obtained 12 months after liver transplant. These receptors were taken from a human patient who received a liver transplant. A share of the T cells may be of graft donor origin.

The V gene is TRBV5-1, the J gene TRBJ1-1, with D possibly being TRBD1 (6 bases). In germline, CDR1 is SGHRS, CDR2 YFSETQ. The CDR3 covers 15 residues. V was trimmed by 4 bases and J by 3 bases, leaving 16 bases between them. CDR3 residues: CASSRQGPEYTEAFF. In DNA, the CDR3 is TGCGCCAGCAGCCGTCAGGGGCCGGAATACACTGAAGCTTTCTTT.

The chain recombines TRBV6-5 with TRBJ2-5; the D gene is possibly TRBD1 (5 bases). The V gene's germline CDR1 is MNHEY and CDR2 SVGAGI. The length of the CDR3 is 16 residues. V lost 0 bases, J lost 2 bases, and 13 bases lay in between. DNA for the CDR3: TGTGCCAGCAGTTACTCGAGTAGGGGAAAACAAGAGACCCAGTACTTC. Protein sequence: CASSYSSRGKQETQYF.

The gene calls are TRBV5-4 and TRBJ2-3; D uncertain. The V gene lost 3 bases and the J gene lost 4 bases, with 12 bases spanning the gap. CDR3 length: 14 residues. Germline assignment: CDR1 SGHNT and CDR2 YYREEE (reference sequence). The CDR3 here is CASSSNSGADTQYF. CDR3 DNA sequence: TGTGCCAGCAGCTCTAATAGTGGAGCAGATACGCAGTATTTT.

V usage is TRBV4-1 and J usage is TRBJ2-7; 10 nucleotides align to TRBD1. The CDR3 consists of 15 residues. CDR1 and CDR2 (germline): MGHRA, YSYEKL. Trimming cost V 1 base and J 3 bases; bases outside gene matches: 3. This CDR3 reads CASSQGQGAYYEQYF. In DNA form, the CDR3 reads TGCGCCAGCAGCCAAGGACAGGGGGCTTACTACGAGCAGTACTTC.

The chain combines TRBV6-1 with TRBJ2-5; D possibly corresponds to TRBD2 (5 bases). The CDR3 runs 13 residues. Germline CDR1 and CDR2: MNHNS and SASEGT. V was shortened by 1 base and J by 7 bases, with 10 bases between the two germline ends. CDR3 loop: CASSEEREGTQYF. CDR3 coding DNA: TGTGCCAGCAGTGAAGAGAGGGAAGGGACCCAGTACTTC.

V gene TRBV27 combines with J gene TRBJ2-2; D is possibly TRBD1 or TRBD2 (5 bases each). This CDR3 spans 15 amino acids. The V and J ends lost 2 bases and 1 base respectively, with 8 bases between them. Germline V gene lookup returns CDR1 MNHEY and CDR2 SMNVEV (reference sequence). CDR3 DNA sequence: TGTGCCAGCAGTTTAGAGGGACGGAACACCGGGGAGCTGTTTTTT. Protein: CASSLEGRNTGELFF.